This passage covers 24 T cell receptor beta chains from one sample sequenced in a study of T-cell reconstitution after alpha-beta-depleted transplantation in children. A TCRbeta library incorporating unique molecular identifiers was prepared. TCRdb processed the PCR reads anew with MiXCR; each CDR3 protein has one entry. The table shows 500,000 to 600,000 distinct CDR3 sequences, with 30% to 35% occurring only once. Sequences were derived from PBMCs from the stem cell graft donor, sampled from the stem cell graft. These receptors came from a human donor who donated a stem cell graft to a child with aplastic anemia.

The rearrangement joins TRBV4-2 to TRBJ2-1; D ambiguous. The CDR3 contains 13 residues. Germline CDR1 is LGHNA and CDR2 is YNFKEQ. The ends were cut back, 4 bases at V and 6 bases at J, with 10 bases in the middle. CDR3 sequence: CASSPKVGNEQFF. The CDR3 DNA reads as TGTGCCAGCAGCCCGAAAGTTGGCAATGAGCAGTTCTTC.

This chain links TRBV11-2 with TRBJ1-1, with 9 bases aligning to TRBD1. There are 15 residues in the CDR3. With 11 bases clipped from V and 4 bases from J, the junction kept 14 bases outside the gene matches. In germline, CDR1 is SGHAT, CDR2 FQNNGV. CDR3 coding DNA: TGTGCCTGCAACCCACAGGGGGCCTTAGGCACTGAAGCTTTCTTT. Amino acid sequence: CACNPQGALGTEAFF.

The chain couples TRBV20-1 to TRBJ2-1; 13 bases are a match to TRBD2. Germline V gives CDR1 DFQATT, CDR2 SNEGSKA (reference sequence). The V segment lost 6 bases and the J segment 10 bases; nucleotides outside the gene matches: 12. The CDR3 is 15 residues long. CDR3 bases: TGCAGTGCCTCTCAGCAACTAGCGGGAGGGAACGAGCAGTTCTTC. Amino acids: CSASQQLAGGNEQFF.

The rearrangement links TRBV25-1 to TRBJ1-1; D call uncertain. V was shortened by 5 bases and J by 5 bases, with 15 bases between the two germline ends. Germline CDR1 and CDR2: MGHDK and SYGVNS. The CDR3 consists of 14 residues. The CDR3 nucleotides read TGTGCCAGCAGTTGGACCAAAGGTAGGACTGAAGCTTTCTTT. As protein: CASSWTKGRTEAFF.

The rearrangement uses TRBV5-1 and TRBJ2-6, with D tentatively TRBD1 (6 bases). The germline V gene has CDR1 SGHRS and CDR2 YFSETQ. The CDR3 has 17 residues. V lost 3 bases and J 0 bases, leaving 13 bases between the germline ends. The CDR3 loop is CASSSRTAGSGANVLTF. Written as DNA, the CDR3 is TGCGCCAGCAGCTCGAGGACAGCCGGCTCTGGGGCCAACGTCCTGACTTTC.

This clonotype has a handful of counts. This rearrangement joins TRBV11-3 to TRBJ2-2; D not certain. V lost 6 bases and J lost 4, with 9 bases in between. CDR1 is SGHNT, CDR2 YENEEA, per germline. This CDR3 has 13 residues. CDR3 sequence reads: CASSPTATGELFF. DNA for the CDR3: TGTGCCAGCAGTCCCACGGCCACCGGGGAGCTGTTTTTT.

This clonotype was counted once. The chain couples TRBV7-8 to TRBJ1-1, with 10 bases that match TRBD1. The J segment lost 4 bases and the V segment lost 1 base, leaving 6 bases of the junction unmatched. CDR1 is SGHVS and CDR2 is FQNEAQ in the germline V gene. The CDR3 is 16 amino acids. The CDR3: CASSLERWTGGTEAFF. CDR3 sequence (DNA): TGTGCCAGCAGCTTAGAAAGGTGGACAGGGGGCACTGAAGCTTTCTTT.

This clonotype was detected a few times. This sequence joins TRBV4-3 and TRBJ2-1; the match to TRBD2 covers 11 bases. This CDR3 region has 20 residues. Trimming took 3 bases from V and 4 from J; bases not matched to a gene: 17. Germline V gene lookup returns CDR1 LGHNA and CDR2 YSLEER. Written as DNA, the CDR3 is TGCGCCAGCAGCCAGTGGGCCGGGACTAGCGGAGTAGGGCCTTACAATGAGCAGTTCTTC. Translating gives CASSQWAGTSGVGPYNEQFF.

The chain joins TRBV27 to TRBJ2-1, with 8 bases that match TRBD2. With V trimmed by 5 bases and J by 6 bases, 9 bases remained unmatched. The germline CDR1 and CDR2 sequences are MNHEY and SMNVEV (reference sequence). The CDR3 length is 15 residues. CDR3 bases: TGTGCCAGCAGTGCCTTGGGGACTAGGCCCAATGAGCAGTTCTTC. Translation: CASSALGTRPNEQFF.

The rearrangement joins TRBV27 to TRBJ2-7; weak D call: TRBD1 (5 bases). Germline CDR1 MNHEY, CDR2 SMNVEV (reference sequence). Trimming removed 10 bases at V and 4 bases at J, with 26 bases between. The CDR3 is 16 residues long. CDR3 loop: CAIPRLTRRRVYEQYV. DNA for the CDR3: TGTGCCATCCCTAGGCTAACCCGGCGCAGGGTTTACGAGCAGTACGTC.

The chain recombines TRBV12-3 or TRBV12-4 with TRBJ2-1; D is uncertain. V gave up 0 bases and J gave up 8 bases, with 14 bases separating them. CDR3 length equals 15 residues. The CDR3 sequence is CASSLARPRWDEQFF. Written as DNA, the CDR3 is TGTGCCAGCAGTTTAGCGCGACCCCGCTGGGATGAGCAGTTCTTC.

This clonotype was detected only a few times. This rearrangement joins TRBV6-2 or TRBV6-3 to TRBJ2-1; 7 nucleotides agree with TRBD2. The CDR3 has 15 residues. Germline V gene lookup returns CDR1 MNHEY and CDR2 SVGEGT. The trim removed 6 bases at V and 2 bases at J, leaving 7 bases unmatched. The CDR3 region is CASSQLALAYNEQFF. CDR3 nucleotide sequence: TGTGCCAGCAGCCAACTAGCGTTAGCCTACAATGAGCAGTTCTTC.

The table lists this clonotype with a few counts. The chain couples TRBV12-3 or TRBV12-4 to TRBJ2-2, with TRBD2 as a possible D gene (5 bases). The V end was cut by 4 bases, the J end by 2 bases, with 17 bases between. CDR3 length: 17 residues. CDR3 sequence (DNA): TGTGCCAGCAGTTCCCACCAATTGGGAGTCAACACCGGGGAGCTGTTTTTT. This encodes CASSSHQLGVNTGELFF.

This sequence joins TRBV5-1 and TRBJ2-3; D is uncertain. This CDR3 region has 13 residues. V was clipped by 3 bases and J by 2 bases, with 7 bases between them. Germline V gene lookup returns CDR1 SGHRS and CDR2 YFSETQ. The CDR3 loop is CASSSAHTDTQYF. The CDR3, as DNA: TGCGCCAGCAGCTCGGCCCACACAGATACGCAGTATTTT.

The gene calls are TRBV12-3 or TRBV12-4 and TRBJ1-6, with 10 bases aligning to TRBD1. This CDR3 has 15 amino acids. V dropped 6 bases and J dropped 8; count of bases not matched to a gene: 7. CDR3 in DNA: TGTGCCAGCAGCGCAACCGGGACAGGGGATTCACCCCTCCACTTT. Translation gives CASSATGTGDSPLHF.

The CDR3 sequence: CASSETSGRADTQYF. CDR3 nucleotides: TGTGCCAGCAGTGAGACTAGCGGGAGGGCAGATACGCAGTATTTT. V gene TRBV6-1 combines with J gene TRBJ2-3; 14 bases are a match to TRBD2. Germline loops: CDR1 MNHNS, CDR2 SASEGT. This CDR3 region has 15 residues. The J segment lost 4 bases and the V segment lost 3 bases, leaving 0 bases of the junction unmatched.

The chain has TRBV7-2 and TRBJ2-1; either TRBD1 or TRBD2 may fit D (7 bases each). The CDR3 totals 16 residues. Germline V gene sequence: CDR1 SGHTA, CDR2 FQGNSA. V was pared by 6 bases and J by 8 bases, with 23 bases between. The CDR3 sequence is CASSRQGSGAGHEQFF. In DNA, the CDR3 is TGTGCCAGCAGTCGACAGGGCTCGGGAGCGGGACATGAGCAGTTCTTC.

This clonotype has a handful of counts. This rearrangement joins TRBV20-1 to TRBJ2-3; 8 nucleotides line up with TRBD1. CDR1 is DFQATT and CDR2 is SNEGSKA in the germline V gene (reference sequence). The CDR3 loop spans 13 amino acids. The J segment lost 6 bases and the V segment lost 6 bases, leaving 8 bases of the junction unmatched. The CDR3 reads CSAPTTGEDTQYF. CDR3 bases: TGCAGTGCCCCGACGACAGGGGAGGATACGCAGTATTTT.

In its sample, this clonotype was seen a few times. J is TRBJ1-1 and V is TRBV27; D is perhaps TRBD1 (5 bases). Between the trimmed V and J ends, which lost 8 bases and 4 bases, there was a span of 23 bases. Germline assignment: CDR1 MNHEY and CDR2 SMNVEV (reference sequence). The CDR3 is 16 residues long. The CDR3 nucleotides are TGTGCCAGCGGGCGGAGTGGGACGTTATTGAGCACTGAAGCTTTCTTT. Its protein product is CASGRSGTLLSTEAFF.

The chain carries TRBV20-1 and TRBJ2-5; the D gene is possibly TRBD1 (6 bases). CDR1 DFQATT and CDR2 SNEGSKA come from the germline V gene (reference sequence). The CDR3 is made up of 16 amino acids. The V gene lost 0 bases and the J gene lost 5 bases, with 19 bases spanning the gap. CDR3 nucleotides: TGCAGTGCTAGAGATCCGGGGCAGGGGAATCACGAGACCCAGTACTTC. This sequence encodes CSARDPGQGNHETQYF.

In its sample, this clonotype was seen many times. The CDR3 region is CASSLRTVGNTIYF. CDR3 sequence (DNA): TGTGCCAGCAGCCTTAGGACGGTGGGAAACACCATATATTTT. This chain joins TRBV28 and TRBJ1-3; D not resolved. Germline V gene lookup returns CDR1 MDHEN and CDR2 SYDVKM. V was trimmed by 6 bases and J by 4 bases, leaving 13 bases between them. The CDR3 is made up of 14 amino acids. Complete variable domain (other parts from reference TRBV28 and TRBJ1-3): DVKVTQSSRYLVKRTGEKVFLECVQDMDHENMFWYRQDPGLGLRLIYFSYDVKMKEKGDIPEGYSVSREKKERFSLILESASTNQTSMYLCASSLRTVGNTIYFGEGSWLTVV.

CDR3 nucleotide sequence: TGTGCCAGCAGCCCCCGGACTAGCGGGAGCGAGACCCAGTACTTC. This sequence encodes CASSPRTSGSETQYF. This rearrangement joins TRBV9 to TRBJ2-5; 13 bases match TRBD2. Germline V gives CDR1 SGDLS, CDR2 YYNGEE. Losses at the gene ends were 4 bases for V and 5 bases for J; bases not matched to a gene: 5. The CDR3 spans 15 residues. The full variable domain, its missing parts supplied by reference TRBV9 and TRBJ2-5, is DSGVTQTPKHLITATGQRVTLRCSPRSGDLSVYWYQQSLDQGLQFLIQYYNGEERAKGNILERFSAQQFPDLHSELNLSSLELGDSALYFCASSPRTSGSETQYFGPGTRLLVL.

This chain joins TRBV30 and TRBJ2-2; TRBD2 matches at 8 bases. V lost 5 bases, J lost 4 bases, and 3 bases stayed unmatched. From germline, CDR1 is GTSNPN and CDR2 SVGIG (reference sequence). This CDR3 has 13 residues. The CDR3 region has the DNA TGTGCCTGGGGAGCGGGAGTCACCGGGGAGCTGTTTTTT. Translating it yields CAWGAGVTGELFF.

This clonotype was picked up a small number of times. The V call is TRBV6-5, the J call TRBJ2-5; 7 positions match TRBD2. This CDR3 contains 16 residues. The junction had 8 bases not matched to a gene; V was cut back by 2 bases and J by 2 bases. Germline V gives CDR1 MNHEY, CDR2 SVGAGI. DNA of the CDR3: TGTGCCAGCAGTTACGCTAGCGGCGGACATCAAGAGACCCAGTACTTC. Protein sequence: CASSYASGGHQETQYF.